The 20 T cell receptor beta chains given below trace back to one sample, sequenced in a study of cytomegalovirus exposure and HLA in healthy donors. Vbeta (60) and Jbeta (13) primers were used in the PCR. Sequencing was performed with immunoSEQ multiplex PCR; in TCRdb, only in-frame clones are kept and a portion is missing. Among about 120,000 clones listed, 74% were seen once. Sequencing was done on a sample of PBMCs. Source of these receptors: a human donor in good health.

The V call is TRBV28, the J call TRBJ1-4, with 10 bases lining up with TRBD1. The V segment lost 4 bases and the J segment 8 bases; nucleotides outside the gene matches: 7. CDR3 size: 15 residues. Germline CDR1 MDHEN, CDR2 SYDVKM. This CDR3 reads CASSSRGQGREKLFF. CDR3 nucleotides: TGTGCCAGCAGTTCTCGGGGACAGGGGAGAGAAAAACTGTTTTTT.

The genes are TRBV7-8 and TRBJ1-5; perhaps TRBD1 as D (5 bases). The CDR3 length is 13 residues. Trimming stripped 6 bases from V and 7 bases from J, with 13 bases between. Germline loops: CDR1 SGHVS, CDR2 FQNEAQ. The CDR3 coding sequence is TGTGCCAGCAGTCGGAGGGGCCTCCAGCCCCAGCATTTT. Protein sequence: CASSRRGLQPQHF.

This sequence joins TRBV9 and TRBJ2-1; 7 bases fit TRBD2. The V and J ends lost 1 base and 2 bases, in that order; junction bases with no gene match: 3. There are 15 residues in the CDR3. Germline CDR1 is SGDLS and CDR2 is YYNGEE. This CDR3 is CASSVSGAPYNEQFF. The CDR3 coding sequence is TGTGCCAGCAGCGTAAGCGGGGCCCCCTACAATGAGCAGTTCTTC.

V gene TRBV18 combines with J gene TRBJ2-7, with TRBD2 matching 9 bases. This CDR3 is built from 15 residues. The trim removed 0 bases at V and 5 bases at J, leaving 5 bases unmatched. Germline V CDR1 and CDR2: KGHSH, LQKENI. CDR3 in amino acids: CASSPPGLALNEQYF. DNA of the CDR3: TGTGCCAGCTCACCACCGGGACTAGCTCTCAACGAGCAGTACTTC.

V and J are TRBV5-1 and TRBJ2-7, with D possibly TRBD1 on 6 matching bases. V gave up 0 bases and J gave up 5 bases, with 15 bases separating them. The CDR3 covers 15 residues. CDR1 is SGHRS, CDR2 YFSETQ, per germline. The CDR3 protein is CASSLVVLQGHEQYF. In DNA, the CDR3 is TGCGCCAGCAGCTTGGTGGTATTACAGGGCCACGAGCAGTACTTC.

V and J are TRBV7-8 and TRBJ1-2, with 10 bases lining up with TRBD1. This CDR3 is 14 amino acids long. Unmatched junction bases numbered 6, after V lost 5 bases and J lost 6 bases. Germline-derived CDR1 and CDR2 are SGHVS and FQNEAQ. The CDR3: CASSLIDRGHGYTF. The DNA for the CDR3 is TGTGCCAGCAGCCTTATAGACAGGGGGCATGGCTACACCTTC.

In its sample, this clone was seen once. The chain combines TRBV5-6 with TRBJ2-1; 13 bases are shared with TRBD2. After removal of 2 bases from V and 8 bases from J, the junction contained 7 bases not matched to a gene. Germline CDR1 and CDR2: SGHDT and YYEEEE. CDR3 length: 16 amino acids. CDR3 in amino acids: CASSFGLAGVLYEQFF. The CDR3 nucleotides are TGTGCCAGCAGCTTCGGACTAGCGGGGGTTCTTTATGAGCAGTTCTTC.

The sample holds one count of this clone. For the CDR3, the DNA is TGTGCCATCAGTCAGGGTTTGAACACTGAAGCTTTCTTT. This encodes CAISQGLNTEAFF. The rearrangement uses TRBV10-3 and TRBJ1-1; D might be TRBD1 (5 bases). V lost 5 bases to trimming and J lost 0 bases, with 7 bases between them. This CDR3 contains 13 residues. CDR1 is ENHRY and CDR2 is SYGVKD in the germline V gene.

V usage is TRBV4-1 and J usage is TRBJ2-7; TRBD2 matches 8 bases. V trimming: 6 bases; J trimming: 5 bases; junction bases outside the gene matches: 12. The CDR3 sequence is 15 residues long. From germline, CDR1 is MGHRA and CDR2 YSYEKL. CDR3 DNA: TGCGCCAGCAGTCGAGAGCGGCTAGCGGGTAACGAGCAGTACTTC. Encoded protein: CASSRERLAGNEQYF.

The rearrangement joins TRBV6-5 to TRBJ1-4; D perhaps matches TRBD1 (5 bases). The V gene's germline CDR1 is MNHEY and CDR2 SVGAGI. The CDR3 runs to 15 residues. The V gene lost 3 bases and the J gene lost 8 bases, with 16 bases spanning the gap. CDR3 nucleotides: TGTGCCAGCAGTTATGGAGGGGCACGACGGGAAAAACTGTTTTTT. It encodes CASSYGGARREKLFF.

This chain links TRBV30 with TRBJ1-2; TRBD1 aligns across 8 bases. The CDR3 is made up of 14 amino acids. J gave up 7 bases and V 4 bases, and 11 bases lay outside the gene matches. CDR1 is GTSNPN, CDR2 SVGIG, per germline (reference sequence). CDR3 sequence reads: CAWTPGTGGSGYTF. Written as DNA, the CDR3 is TGTGCCTGGACCCCAGGAACAGGGGGTAGTGGCTACACCTTC.

The rearrangement uses TRBV6-5 and TRBJ1-2, with 7 bases that match TRBD1. Germline CDR1 MNHEY, CDR2 SVGAGI. J was trimmed by 7 bases and V by 10 bases; bases with no gene match: 12. The CDR3 has 13 residues. CDR3 DNA: TGTGCCACCTTAGACAGGGCCCCTAGTGGCTACACCTTC. The encoded protein is CATLDRAPSGYTF.

The chain carries TRBV6-1 and TRBJ1-1; 9 bases line up with TRBD1. Looked up from germline, CDR1 is MNHNS and CDR2 is SASEGT. J gave up 6 bases and V 6 bases, and 8 bases lay outside the gene matches. The CDR3 consists of 14 residues. In DNA form, the CDR3 reads TGTGCCAGCAGGGGGGGACAGGGTAGCGCTGAAGCTTTCTTT. Translated, it gives CASRGGQGSAEAFF.

The rearrangement links TRBV5-1 to TRBJ2-2; 8 positions match TRBD2. V gave up 0 bases and J gave up 7 bases; unmatched junction bases: 5. The CDR3 runs to 15 residues. Germline CDR1 SGHRS, CDR2 YFSETQ. The DNA of the CDR3 is TGCGCCAGCAGCTTGGAAGGTAGCGGGGTCGGGGAGCTGTTTTTT. Its protein product is CASSLEGSGVGELFF.

V and J are TRBV18 and TRBJ1-5; no firm D call. CDR1 and CDR2 (germline): KGHSH, LQKENI. The ends were cut back, 3 bases at V and 6 bases at J, with 9 bases in the middle. This CDR3 is built from 13 residues. In nucleotides, the CDR3 is TGTGCCAGCTCACCCTCCGAGTTTCAGCCCCAGCATTTT. Its translation: CASSPSEFQPQHF. Looking up the rest from reference TRBV18 and TRBJ1-5 gives the full variable domain: NAGVMQNPRHLVRRRGQEARLRCSPMKGHSHVYWYRQLPEEGLKFMVYLQKENIIDESGMPKERFSAEFPKEGPSILRIQQVVRGDSAAYFCASSPSEFQPQHFGDGTRLSIL.

In this sample, this clone turned up many times. This chain joins TRBV4-2 and TRBJ2-5; D perhaps matches TRBD2 (5 bases). The V gene's germline CDR1 is LGHNA and CDR2 YNFKEQ. The V gene lost 0 bases and the J gene lost 9 bases, with 14 bases spanning the gap. This CDR3 has 14 residues. The CDR3 loop is CASSQDEGPPAQYF. The CDR3 region has the DNA TGTGCCAGCAGCCAAGATGAGGGCCCTCCGGCCCAGTACTTC.

This chain links TRBV19 with TRBJ1-4; D might be TRBD1 (6 bases). The CDR3 extends over 16 amino acids. V was pared by 7 bases and J by 0 bases, with 15 bases between. CDR1 is LNHDA, CDR2 SQIVND, per germline (reference sequence). CDR3 loop: CASTSPRTATNEKLFF. CDR3 bases: TGTGCCAGTACCAGTCCCCGGACAGCAACTAATGAAAAACTGTTTTTT.

J is TRBJ2-7 and V is TRBV30; D may be TRBD2 (6 bases). The V end lost 1 base, the J end lost 9 bases, and 13 bases lay between the germline ends. CDR3 length: 12 amino acids. Germline V gene lookup returns CDR1 GTSNPN and CDR2 SVGIG (reference sequence). The CDR3 region is CAWSGREPVQYF. DNA of the CDR3: TGTGCCTGGAGTGGGCGGGAACCAGTGCAGTACTTC.

The chain recombines TRBV7-9 with TRBJ2-2; 15 bases are shared with TRBD2. The germline V gene encodes CDR1 SEHNR and CDR2 FQNEAQ (reference sequence). V shed 4 bases, J shed 4 bases, and the junction held 4 bases outside the gene matches. This CDR3 is built from 17 residues. The CDR3 coding sequence is TGTGCCAGCAGCTACGGGACTAGCGGGAGGACCACCGGGGAGCTGTTTTTT. Its translation: CASSYGTSGRTTGELFF.

This chain links TRBV29-1 with TRBJ2-5; 7 nucleotides agree with TRBD1. Germline loops: CDR1 SQVTM, CDR2 ANQGSEA. This CDR3 is built from 11 residues. V gave up 6 bases and J gave up 5 bases; unmatched junction bases: 3. The CDR3 loop reads CSVGTVETQYF. The CDR3, as DNA: TGCAGCGTGGGGACAGTCGAGACCCAGTACTTC.